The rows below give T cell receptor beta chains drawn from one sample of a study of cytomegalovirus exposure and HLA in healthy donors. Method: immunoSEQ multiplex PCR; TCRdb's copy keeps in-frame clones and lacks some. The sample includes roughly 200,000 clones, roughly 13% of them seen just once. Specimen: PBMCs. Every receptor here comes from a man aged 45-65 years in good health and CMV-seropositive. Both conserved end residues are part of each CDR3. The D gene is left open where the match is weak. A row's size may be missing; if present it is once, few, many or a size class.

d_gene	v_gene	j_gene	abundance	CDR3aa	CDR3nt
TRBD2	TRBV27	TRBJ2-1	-	CASSLRLAGGQSSYNEQFF	TGTGCCAGCAGTTTAAGACTAGCGGGGGGGCAGAGCTCCTACAATGAGCAGTTCTTC
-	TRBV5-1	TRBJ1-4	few	CASSLQGPNEKLFF	TGCGCCAGCAGCTTACAGGGCCCTAATGAAAAACTGTTTTTT
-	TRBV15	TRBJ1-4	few	CATSRDMGATNEKLFF	TGTGCCACCAGCAGAGATATGGGGGCTACTAATGAAAAACTGTTTTTT
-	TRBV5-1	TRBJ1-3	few	CASRIGLLEESGNTIYF	TGCGCCAGCAGAATTGGTCTGCTAGAGGAATCTGGAAACACCATATATTTT
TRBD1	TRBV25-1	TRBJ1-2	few	CASSERGTGGNYGYTF	TGTGCCAGCAGTGAGAGGGGGACAGGGGGCAACTATGGCTACACCTTC
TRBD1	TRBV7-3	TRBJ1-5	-	CASSTGQDGRYSNQPQHF	TGTGCCAGCAGCACGGGACAGGATGGTAGATATAGCAATCAGCCCCAGCATTTT
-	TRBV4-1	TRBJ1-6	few	CASSQENSNSPLHF	TGCGCCAGCAGCCAAGAGAACAGTAATTCACCCCTCCACTTT
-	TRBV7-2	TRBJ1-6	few	CASSLDGVNSPLHF	TGTGCCAGCAGCCTCGACGGGGTTAATTCACCCCTCCACTTT
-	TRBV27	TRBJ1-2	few	CASSIYSNYGYTF	TGTGCCAGCAGTATTTATTCGAACTATGGCTACACCTTC
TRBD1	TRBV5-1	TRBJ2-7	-	CASSLVGLGQGHYEQYF	TGCGCCAGCAGCTTAGTAGGGCTGGGACAGGGACACTACGAGCAGTACTTC
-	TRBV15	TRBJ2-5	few	CATKGGGYQETQYF	TGTGCCACCAAAGGTGGGGGGTACCAAGAGACCCAGTACTTC
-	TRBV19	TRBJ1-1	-	CAILAGNTEAFF	TGTGCCATTTTGGCAGGGAACACTGAAGCTTTCTTT
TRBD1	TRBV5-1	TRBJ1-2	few	CASSQGAYGYTF	TGCGCCAGCAGCCAGGGGGCCTATGGCTACACCTTC
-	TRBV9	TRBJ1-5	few	CASSVEGVRNQPQHF	TGTGCCAGCAGCGTCGAGGGGGTGCGCAATCAGCCCCAGCATTTT
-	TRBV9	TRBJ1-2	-	CASSVEAHGDGYTF	TGTGCCAGCAGCGTAGAGGCCCACGGAGATGGCTACACCTTC
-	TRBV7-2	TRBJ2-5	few	CASSSGYKETQYF	TGTGCCAGCAGCTCGGGGTATAAAGAGACCCAGTACTTC
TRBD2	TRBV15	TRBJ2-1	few	CATSRGGVAGDDNEQFF	TGTGCCACCAGCAGAGGCGGAGTAGCGGGGGATGACAATGAGCAGTTCTTC
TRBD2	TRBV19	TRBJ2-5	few	CASSPRTSGGLGETQYF	TGTGCCAGTAGCCCGAGGACTAGCGGGGGTTTGGGAGAGACCCAGTACTTC
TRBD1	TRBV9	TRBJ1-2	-	CASSVSGGAGYTF	TGTGCCAGCAGCGTATCAGGGGGCGCAGGCTACACCTTC
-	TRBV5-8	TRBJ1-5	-	CASSLGLSNQPQHF	TGTGCCAGCAGCCTCGGACTTTCCAATCAGCCCCAGCATTTT
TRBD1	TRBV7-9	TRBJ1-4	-	CASSGKGAKITNEKLFF	TGTGCCAGCAGCGGCAAGGGGGCTAAGATAACTAATGAAAAACTGTTTTTT
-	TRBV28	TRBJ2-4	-	CASSSQEGRNIQYF	TGTGCCAGCAGTTCGCAAGAGGGCCGAAACATTCAGTACTTC
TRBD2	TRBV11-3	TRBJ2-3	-	CASSSPSGGATDTQYF	TGTGCCAGCAGCTCGCCTAGCGGGGGGGCGACAGATACGCAGTATTTT
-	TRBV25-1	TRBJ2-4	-	CASSEEGGKNIQYF	TGTGCCAGCAGTGAAGAAGGGGGCAAAAACATTCAGTACTTC
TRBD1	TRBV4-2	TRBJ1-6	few	CASKLGQGYNSPLHF	TGTGCCAGCAAGCTCGGACAGGGCTATAATTCACCCCTCCACTTT
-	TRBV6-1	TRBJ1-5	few	CASIPGYQPQHF	TGTGCCAGCATCCCAGGGTACCAGCCCCAGCATTTT
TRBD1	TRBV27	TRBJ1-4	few	CASSFDYRDRTVGGKLFF	TGTGCCAGCAGTTTCGACTATCGGGACAGAACAGTGGGGGGAAAACTGTTTTTT
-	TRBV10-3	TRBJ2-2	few	CATAELTNTGELFF	TGTGCCACCGCGGAGCTCACGAACACCGGGGAGCTGTTTTTT
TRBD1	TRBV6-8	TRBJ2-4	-	CASSSPRTGQNIQYF	TGTGCCAGCAGCTCTCCTCGGACAGGGCAAAACATTCAGTACTTC
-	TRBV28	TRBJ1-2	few	CASSLSGQGGRYGYTF	TGTGCCAGCAGTTTATCAGGGCAGGGAGGGAGGTATGGCTACACCTTC
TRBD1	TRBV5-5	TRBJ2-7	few	CASSAGTDYEQYF	TGTGCCAGCAGCGCCGGGACAGACTACGAGCAGTACTTC
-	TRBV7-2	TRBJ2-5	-	CASSPSDSPETQYF	TGTGCCAGCAGCCCATCGGACAGCCCAGAGACCCAGTACTTC
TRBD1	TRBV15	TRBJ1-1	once	CATSRDNRGETEAFF	TGTGCCACCAGCAGAGACAACAGGGGGGAAACTGAAGCTTTCTTT
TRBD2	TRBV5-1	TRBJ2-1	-	CASSPLGLAGIYNEQFF	TGCGCCAGCAGCCCCCTCGGACTAGCGGGGATATACAATGAGCAGTTCTTC
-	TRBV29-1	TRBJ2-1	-	CSCGGLATYNEQFF	TGCAGTTGTGGGGGCCTAGCAACATACAATGAGCAGTTCTTC
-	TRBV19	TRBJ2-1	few	CASSLQDSGEQFF	TGTGCCAGTAGTCTACAGGACAGCGGTGAGCAGTTCTTC
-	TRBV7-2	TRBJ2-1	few	CASSSVGAGSYNEQFF	TGTGCCAGCAGCTCAGTGGGGGCCGGGTCCTACAATGAGCAGTTCTTC
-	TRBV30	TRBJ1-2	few	CAWSPQAMSGYTF	TGTGCCTGGAGCCCCCAGGCAATGAGCGGCTACACCTTC
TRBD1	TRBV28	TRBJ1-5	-	CASSTGVNQPQHF	TGTGCCAGCAGCACAGGGGTCAATCAGCCCCAGCATTTT
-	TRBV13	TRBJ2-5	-	CASSSRTQAQETQYF	TGTGCCAGCAGCTCCAGGACACAAGCCCAAGAGACCCAGTACTTC
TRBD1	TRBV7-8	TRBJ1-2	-	CASKGQGGGYGYTF	TGTGCCAGCAAGGGACAGGGGGGCGGCTATGGCTACACCTTC
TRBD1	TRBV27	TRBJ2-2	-	CASARQGSRTGELFF	TGTGCCAGCGCGCGACAGGGGAGTAGAACCGGGGAGCTGTTTTTT
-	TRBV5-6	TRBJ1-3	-	CASSLGPSSGNTIYF	TGTGCCAGCAGCTTGGGCCCGAGCTCTGGAAACACCATATATTTT
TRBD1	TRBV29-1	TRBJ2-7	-	CSVDCGTGKYEQYF	TGCAGCGTTGATTGCGGGACAGGTAAGTACGAGCAGTACTTC
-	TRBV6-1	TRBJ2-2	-	CASSVVNPGTGELFF	TGTGCCAGCAGTGTAGTGAACCCGGGGACCGGGGAGCTGTTTTTT